The clone carrying this T cell receptor (beta chain) was recorded only once. Its antigen is still unknown. It was with 60 Vbeta and 13 Jbeta primers that the PCR ran. The table came from immunoSEQ multiplex PCR; TCRdb's copy has only in-frame clones and leaves some out. The data show 50,000 to 65,000 clones, with roughly 85% seen just once and around 3.3% held by the top ten. Trimming removed 4 bases from V and 5 bases from J, with 19 bases in between. CDR1 is MNHNS, CDR2 SASEGT, per germline. The CDR3 is 16 amino acids. This sample was included in a study of cytomegalovirus exposure and HLA in healthy donors. Study results and limitations: In a later analysis, DRB1 alleles had the most associated TCRs; HLA-C alleles the fewest.

The V and J genes are TRBV6-1 and TRBJ2-3, with D possibly being TRBD2 (5 bases). The sequenced material came from PBMCs. This receptor was identified in a woman younger than 35 in good health and CMV-seronegative. The CDR3 here is CASSASAAYRGDTQYF. For the CDR3, the DNA is TGTGCCAGCAGTGCCTCTGCTGCCTATCGGGGAGATACGCAGTATTTT.